This entry describes one TCR beta chain. Antigen specificity is unknown. The CDR3 consists of 13 residues. Trimming shortened V by 5 bases and J by 5 bases, and 12 bases separated the two germline ends. Germline CDR1 reads LNHDA; CDR2 reads SQIVND (reference sequence). Measured with immunoSEQ multiplex PCR; TCRdb has only the in-frame clones, and not every one. The sample comprises some 55,000 clones, around 85% of which are singletons, and 2% to 3% rests with the top ten. The data originate from a study of lymphopenia after photon versus proton radiotherapy. Study-wide results and caveats: Under photons, naive T cells and diversity fell while effector/memory populations rose.

The rearrangement uses TRBV19 and TRBJ1-2; D perhaps matches TRBD1 (6 bases). The sample was peripheral blood, taken from a patient treated with photon-based radiotherapy. The TCR originated in a man between 40 and 49 years old with gastric cancer. The CDR3 sequence is CASSPGQPYGYTF. The CDR3 DNA reads as TGTGCCAGTAGTCCCGGACAGCCTTATGGCTACACCTTC.